This is a list of T cell receptor beta chains from one sample in a study of identical twins. TCRdb processed the 5' RACE reads anew with MiXCR; each CDR3 protein has one entry. The repertoire holds roughly 250,000 distinct CDR3 sequences, with 11% to 15% as singletons. The sample comprised memory (CD45RO+) T cells sorted from blood. Receptors originate from a woman in her late teens or twenties in good health. The CDR3 runs from the conserved cysteine through the conserved F or W. The D gene is left open where the match is weak. The size of a clone is reported for some rows only, either as once, few or many, or as a class for expanded clones.

>TRBD1|TRBJ1-2|few|TRBV25-1
CASRAGQGYYGYTF
TGTGCCAGCAGGGCGGGACAGGGGTACTATGGCTACACCTTC
>TRBD1|TRBJ2-4|.|TRBV2
CASRGQAVAKNIQYF
TGTGCCAGCAGGGGACAGGCAGTAGCCAAAAACATTCAGTACTTC
>.|TRBJ2-7|few|TRBV6-5
CASSYSISSVLYEQYF
TGTGCCAGCAGTTACTCGATTTCTAGCGTACTCTACGAGCAGTACTTC
>.|TRBJ2-7|.|TRBV6-1
CASSVLGGTYEQYF
TGTGCCAGCAGTGTTTTGGGGGGTACCTACGAGCAGTACTTC
>.|TRBJ2-7|few|TRBV11-2
CASSVVRGSYEQYF
TGTGCCAGCAGCGTAGTAAGGGGGTCCTACGAGCAGTACTTC
>.|TRBJ1-1|.|TRBV7-6
CASSPSGANTEAFF
TGTGCCAGCAGCCCCTCGGGGGCCAACACTGAAGCTTTCTTT
>.|TRBJ2-5|many|TRBV5-5
CASSLRRGQETQYF
TGTGCCAGCAGCTTGCGTCGGGGGCAAGAGACCCAGTACTTC
>.|TRBJ1-1|.|TRBV10-3
CAISESAGDNPEAFF
TGTGCCATCAGTGAGTCTGCGGGGGACAACCCTGAAGCTTTCTTT
>.|TRBJ2-1|.|TRBV7-2
CASRRGSHNEQFF
TGTGCCAGCAGGCGGGGTTCCCACAATGAGCAGTTCTTC
>.|TRBJ1-2|.|TRBV20-1
CSAPPGTRSNYGYTF
TGCAGTGCTCCACCTGGGACACGATCTAACTATGGCTACACCTTC